This TCR beta chain came from a study of shared clonotypes between healthy human individuals. Across the study: Per donor, CD8 memory used one plate, CD8 naive used two, CD4 memory used three and CD4 naive used three. Study outcomes and limitations: The expectation was that sequencing depth would affect clonotype sharing among donors.

Germline lookup yields CDR1 SGHTA and CDR2 FQGNSA. The CDR3 is 15 amino acids. Deletions cut 2 bases from V and 7 bases from J, with 12 bases between. Healthy adults negative for HIV, lacking recent acute infections or vaccinations, served as donors. A CD45RA+ naive subset and a CD45RA-negative memory subset were split from CD4+ cells. A word on this clone: Its antigen is unknown.

Assay used: immunoSEQ multiplex PCR; TCRdb lists only in-frame clones, some missing. The data contain about 2.4 million clones, around nine tenths of them seen just once; the ten biggest clones take up around 0.14%. This TCR was sampled from a man between 18 and 29 years old in good health. The chain is built from TRBV7-2 and TRBJ1-6; D unclear. The sample comprised naive CD4+ T cells sorted from blood. Subset given: CD45RA+ positively selected. CDR3 protein: CASSLSSPPNSPLHF. CDR3 in DNA: TGTGCCAGCAGCTTATCGTCTCCCCCCAATTCACCCCTCCACTTT.